These 8 T cell receptor beta chains originate from one sample sequenced in a study of T cell responses to AZD1222 COVID-19 vaccine. Using immunoSEQ multiplex PCR, the repertoire was profiled, and TCRdb retains in-frame clones only, with some absent. The sample consists of about 110,000 clones, around nine tenths of them appearing once. Specimen: peripheral blood, collected 28 days after the second AZD1222 dose. The origin of the receptors is an adult who received the AZD1222 COVID-19 vaccine.

This clone was counted once. The rearrangement uses TRBV25-1 and TRBJ1-6; D is possibly TRBD1 (5 bases). The CDR3 contains 16 residues. Germline CDR1 reads MGHDK; CDR2 reads SYGVNS. Deletions cut 0 bases from V and 10 bases from J, with 16 bases between. CDR3 sequence: CASSEYAQGGGSPLHF. Written as DNA, the CDR3 is TGTGCCAGCAGTGAATATGCTCAGGGAGGTGGATCACCCCTCCACTTT.

To note about this clone: Other DNA sequences within the sample encode an identical CDR3. The chain has TRBV5-5 and TRBJ2-3; maybe TRBD2 (6 bases). Germline CDR1 SGHKS, CDR2 YYEKEE (reference sequence). V was trimmed by 2 bases and J by 6 bases, leaving 16 bases between them. This CDR3 contains 15 residues. The CDR3 sequence: CASSFGRGAVDTQYF. CDR3 DNA: TGTGCCAGCAGCTTTGGGCGGGGCGCCGTTGATACGCAGTATTTT.

The V and J genes are TRBV6-5 and TRBJ2-7; D might be TRBD1 (6 bases). Looked up from germline, CDR1 is MNHEY and CDR2 is SVGAGI. V was shortened by 8 bases and J by 6 bases, with 20 bases between the two germline ends. The length of the CDR3 is 14 residues. The CDR3, as DNA: TGTGCCAGCTGGATGACAGGAACTGGTCGCGAGCAGTACTTC. Its translation is CASWMTGTGREQYF.

This rearrangement joins TRBV6-4 to TRBJ1-2, with 7 bases lining up with TRBD1. The junction had 7 bases not matched to a gene; V was cut back by 4 bases and J by 5 bases. The CDR3 is 14 amino acids. CDR1 MRHNA and CDR2 SNTAGT come from the germline V gene. As DNA, the CDR3 is TGTGCCAGCAGTGCTACGGACAGGTCATATGGCTACACCTTC. Translated: CASSATDRSYGYTF.

The chain links TRBV5-3 to TRBJ1-2; D possibly corresponds to TRBD1 (6 bases). TRBV5-3 is flagged as an ORF with uncertain function. The V and J ends lost 3 bases and 3 bases respectively, with 18 bases between them. CDR3 length: 16 residues. CDR3 bases: TGTGCCAGAAGCTGGAATCTGCGGGACATACACTATGGCTACACCTTC. This sequence encodes CARSWNLRDIHYGYTF.

The rearrangement joins TRBV21-1 to TRBJ2-1; the table gives TRBD2 as D, unverified against the DNA. TRBV21-1 is shown as a pseudogene. The CDR3 is 17 amino acids. The CDR3: CASSTHSGLATYNEQFF. The CDR3, as DNA: TGTGCCAGCAGCACCCACTCGGGACTAGCGACATACAATGAGCAGTTCTTC.

This clone showed up just once. This chain connects TRBV2 to TRBJ1-1, with TRBD1 identical over 9 bases. The germline gives CDR1 SNHLY, CDR2 FYNNEI. With V trimmed by 5 bases and J by 1 base, 2 bases remained unmatched. The CDR3 sequence is 14 residues long. The CDR3 region has the DNA TGTGCCAGCAGTTCGACAGGGGGGAACACTGAAGCTTTCTTT. Amino acids: CASSSTGGNTEAFF.

For the CDR3, the DNA is TGTGCCAGCAGGCCCGGGACAGACGATTCACCCCTCCACTTT. Residues: CASRPGTDDSPLHF. The chain joins TRBV6-5 to TRBJ1-6; 7 nucleotides agree with TRBD1. Germline CDR1 and CDR2: MNHEY and SVGAGI. The length of the CDR3 is 14 residues. V gave up 6 bases and J gave up 8 bases; unmatched junction bases: 7.